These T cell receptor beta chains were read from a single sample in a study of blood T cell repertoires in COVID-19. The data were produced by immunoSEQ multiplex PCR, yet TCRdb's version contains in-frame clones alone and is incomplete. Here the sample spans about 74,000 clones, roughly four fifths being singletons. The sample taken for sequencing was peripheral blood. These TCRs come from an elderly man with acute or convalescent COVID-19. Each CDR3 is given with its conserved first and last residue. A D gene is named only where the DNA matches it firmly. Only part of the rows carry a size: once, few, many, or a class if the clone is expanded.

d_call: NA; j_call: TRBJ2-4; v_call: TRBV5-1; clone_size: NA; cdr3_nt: TGCGCCAGCAGCCCGGGGGTCAACAAAAACATTCAGTACTTC; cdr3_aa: CASSPGVNKNIQYF
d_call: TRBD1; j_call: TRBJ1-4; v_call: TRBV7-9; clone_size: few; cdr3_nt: TGTGCCAGCTTAAAGGGGACAGGGCGAGAAAAACTGTTTTTT; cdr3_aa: CASLKGTGREKLFF
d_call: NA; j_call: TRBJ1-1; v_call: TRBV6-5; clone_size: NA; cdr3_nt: TGTGCCAGCAGTTGGCAGTCCCAAACGAACACTGAAGCTTTCTTT; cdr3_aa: CASSWQSQTNTEAFF
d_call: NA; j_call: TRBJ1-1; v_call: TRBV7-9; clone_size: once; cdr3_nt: TGTGCCAGCAGCTTAGGAGGGCAGTCTTTCTTT; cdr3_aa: CASSLGGQSFF
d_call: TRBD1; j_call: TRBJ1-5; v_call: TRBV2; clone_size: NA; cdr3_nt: TGTGCCAGCAGTGGGACAGGGACCTATAGCAATCAGCCCCAGCATTTT; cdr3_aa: CASSGTGTYSNQPQHF
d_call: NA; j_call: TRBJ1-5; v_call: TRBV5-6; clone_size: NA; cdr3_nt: TGTGCCAGCAGCTCCGGACAGATTAGCAATCAGCCCCAGCATTTT; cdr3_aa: CASSSGQISNQPQHF
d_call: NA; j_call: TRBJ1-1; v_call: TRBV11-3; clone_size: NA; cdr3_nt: TGTGCCAGCAGCCTAGGAGGGGGTGGGAACACTGAAGCTTTCTTT; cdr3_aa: CASSLGGGGNTEAFF
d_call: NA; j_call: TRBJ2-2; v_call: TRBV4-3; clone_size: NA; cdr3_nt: TGCGCCAGCAACCAAGCTTTGACCGGGACATCGAACACCGGGGAGCTGTTTTTT; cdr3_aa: CASNQALTGTSNTGELFF
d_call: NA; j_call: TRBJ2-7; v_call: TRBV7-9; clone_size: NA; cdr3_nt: TGTGCCAGCAGCTTACGGGAAGTCCCCTACGAGCAGTACTTC; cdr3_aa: CASSLREVPYEQYF
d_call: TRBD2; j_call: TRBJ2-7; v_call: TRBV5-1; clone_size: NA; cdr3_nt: TGCGCCAGCAGCCCCCTGACTAGCGGGAGCTCCTACGAGCAGTACTTC; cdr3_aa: CASSPLTSGSSYEQYF